This T cell receptor (beta chain) is from a study of blood T cell repertoires in COVID-19. Per the authors' pipeline: The assay estimated nucleated cells by amplifying reference gene primers. TCRdb's table, derived via immunoSEQ multiplex PCR, lists solely in-frame clones and lacks some. The DNA gave D and trimming, while V, J and clone size come from that table. The sample carries under 300,000 clones, roughly 88% recorded once. CDR3 length: 14 amino acids. V shed 5 bases, J shed 4 bases, and the junction held 3 bases outside the gene matches. Germline V gene data show CDR1 as SNHLY and CDR2 as FYNNEI. This clone was recorded once.

The rearrangement links TRBV2 to TRBJ1-4; 8 nucleotides match TRBD1. This receptor was identified in a woman between 40 and 55 years old with acute COVID-19. Material: PBMCs or T cells enriched from blood (not recorded which). The CDR3 region has the DNA TGTGCCAGCAGTAGACAGGGGCTTAATGAAAAACTGTTTTTT. Protein sequence: CASSRQGLNEKLFF.